The 8 T cell receptor beta chains presented below share a single source sample, sequenced in a study of cytomegalovirus exposure and HLA in healthy donors. The primer mix had 60 Vbeta and 13 Jbeta primers. The assay was immunoSEQ multiplex PCR, and TCRdb's table has in-frame clones only and misses some. The top ten hold around 5.8% of the sample, which has approximately 73,000 clones, about two thirds seen once. The sample consisted of PBMCs. These receptors were taken from a man between 25 and 39 years old in good health and CMV-seropositive.

The chain couples TRBV11-2 to TRBJ2-7, with a possible D match to TRBD1 (7 bases). CDR1 and CDR2 (germline): SGHAT, FQNNGV. The CDR3 loop spans 12 amino acids. The V and J ends lost 11 bases and 4 bases respectively, with 15 bases between them. CDR3 protein: CASEGAGYEQYF. CDR3 nucleotide sequence: TGTGCCTCGGAGGGGGCAGGGTACGAGCAGTACTTC.

This clone was observed a single time. The chain couples TRBV5-1 to TRBJ2-5; D is possibly TRBD2 (5 bases). This CDR3 is built from 13 residues. Per germline, CDR1 SGHRS and CDR2 YFSETQ. V lost 1 base, J lost 3 bases, and 7 bases lay in between. CDR3 sequence: CASSLYGEETQYF. Here the CDR3 DNA reads TGCGCCAGCAGCTTGTACGGGGAAGAGACCCAGTACTTC.

V and J are TRBV2 and TRBJ1-1; TRBD1 might be the D (5 bases). The CDR3 consists of 13 residues. The germline V and J ends were trimmed by 6 bases and 3 bases, with 11 bases remaining between them. The germline V gene has CDR1 SNHLY and CDR2 FYNNEI. CDR3 in DNA: TGTGCCAGCAGGCCCGGCAGGGACACTGAAGCTTTCTTT. Encoded protein: CASRPGRDTEAFF.

The V call is TRBV2, the J call TRBJ2-5; 7 positions agree with TRBD1. Germline assignment: CDR1 SNHLY and CDR2 FYNNEI. The ends lost 6 bases at V and 2 bases at J; junction bases unmatched: 6. The CDR3 extends over 14 amino acids. The CDR3 loop reads CASSAQGQQETQYF. CDR3 sequence (DNA): TGTGCCAGCAGCGCCCAGGGACAGCAAGAGACCCAGTACTTC.

This clone was seen a few times. V and J are TRBV28 and TRBJ1-4, with 8 nucleotides matching TRBD1. With 5 bases clipped from V and 8 bases from J, the junction kept 7 bases outside the gene matches. Germline assignment: CDR1 MDHEN and CDR2 SYDVKM. This CDR3 contains 14 residues. CDR3 DNA: TGTGCCAGCAGTCGGGGACAGGCGGGGGAAAAACTGTTTTTT. This codes for CASSRGQAGEKLFF.

V gene TRBV29-1 combines with J gene TRBJ1-1; 8 nucleotides align to TRBD1. Germline CDR1 is SQVTM and CDR2 is ANQGSEA. CDR3 length: 16 residues. Germline trimming cut 7 bases from V and 3 bases from J; bases unmatched to any gene: 16. The CDR3 loop reads CSADGSGGAFDTEAFF. CDR3 coding DNA: TGCAGCGCTGACGGGTCAGGGGGCGCCTTCGACACTGAAGCTTTCTTT.

The V and J genes are TRBV6-5 and TRBJ2-7; 8 bases line up with TRBD1. This CDR3 is built from 13 residues. The trim removed 4 bases at V and 7 bases at J, leaving 6 bases unmatched. Germline CDR1 reads MNHEY; CDR2 reads SVGAGI. CDR3 nucleotides: TGTGCCAGCAGTTTCGGACAGGGCTGGGAGCAGTACTTC. Translated, it gives CASSFGQGWEQYF.

The rearrangement joins TRBV6-5 to TRBJ2-1; 9 nucleotides match TRBD2. The CDR3 extends over 15 amino acids. V gave up 2 bases and J gave up 7 bases; unmatched junction bases: 6. The germline V gene encodes CDR1 MNHEY and CDR2 SVGAGI. The CDR3 DNA sequence: TGTGCCAGCAGTTACCTAGGTAGCGGGGGAAATGAGCAGTTCTTC. This codes for CASSYLGSGGNEQFF.